The 14 T cell receptor beta chains in this list originate from one sample, sequenced in a study of blood T cell repertoires in COVID-19. The protocol was immunoSEQ multiplex PCR, while the TCRdb copy is restricted to in-frame clones and leaves out a portion. The table lists about 240,000 clones, about 88% of them singletons. Sequencing was carried out using peripheral blood. Receptors originate from a woman between 50 and 59 years old with COVID-19, enrolled during active disease.

The chain employs TRBV10-2 and TRBJ1-5, with 8 bases aligning to TRBD1. Germline V gene data show CDR1 as WSHSY and CDR2 as SAAADI. Germline trimming cut 3 bases from V and 5 bases from J; bases unmatched to any gene: 6. CDR3 length: 15 amino acids. The CDR3 nucleotides read TGCGCCAGCAGTGAAGGAGGGACAGGTCATCAGCCCCAGCATTTT. Translated: CASSEGGTGHQPQHF.

The chain employs TRBV5-1 and TRBJ2-4; D gene uncertain. CDR3 length equals 14 residues. CDR1 and CDR2 (germline): SGHRS, YFSETQ. V lost 0 bases and J lost 0, with 4 bases in between. Written as DNA, the CDR3 is TGCGCCAGCAGCTTGGATATAGCCAAAAACATTCAGTACTTC. This codes for CASSLDIAKNIQYF. Full variable domain (rest looked up from reference TRBV5-1 and TRBJ2-4): KAGVTQTPRYLIKTRGQQVTLSCSPISGHRSVSWYQQTPGQGLQFLFEYFSETQRNKGNFPGRFSGRQFSNSRSEMNVSTLELGDSALYLCASSLDIAKNIQYFGAGTRLSVL.

The chain uses TRBV3-1 (or the pseudogene TRBV3-2) and TRBJ2-6; D might be TRBD1 (6 bases). Trimming shortened V by 6 bases and J by 0 bases, and 15 bases separated the two germline ends. CDR1 is LGHDT, CDR2 YNNKEL, per germline (reference sequence). This CDR3 spans 17 amino acids. CDR3: CASSPTGWSSGANVLTF. Here the CDR3 DNA reads TGTGCCAGCAGTCCGACAGGATGGAGCTCTGGGGCCAACGTCCTGACTTTC.

J is TRBJ1-6 and V is TRBV9, with unresolved D. The germline V gene encodes CDR1 SGDLS and CDR2 YYNGEE. V was pared by 2 bases and J by 10 bases, with 10 bases between. The CDR3 spans 13 residues. The CDR3, as DNA: TGTGCCAGCAGCGTCGGCAGCGGATCACCCCTCCACTTT. Translation gives CASSVGSGSPLHF.

V usage is TRBV10-1 and J usage is TRBJ2-2; TRBD2 is a possible D gene (6 bases). V lost 8 bases and J lost 2, with 12 bases in between. This CDR3 comprises 14 residues. Per the germline V gene, CDR1 is WNHNN and CDR2 is SYGVQD (reference sequence). The CDR3: CASARDFNTGELFF. DNA for the CDR3: TGCGCCAGCGCCCGGGACTTTAACACCGGGGAGCTGTTTTTT.

The chain has TRBV19 and TRBJ1-6; D gene ambiguous. CDR1 and CDR2 (germline): LNHDA, SQIVND (reference sequence). The CDR3 spans 14 residues. V lost 7 bases and J lost 5, with 12 bases in between. CDR3 amino acids: CASNSGGNNSPLHF. The DNA of the CDR3 is TGTGCCAGTAATTCGGGTGGAAATAATTCACCCCTCCACTTT.

The chain has TRBV12-3 or TRBV12-4 and TRBJ2-4; TRBD1 might be the D (7 bases). Trimming pared 3 bases from V and 10 bases from J, leaving 13 bases between. The CDR3 sequence is 13 residues long. DNA for the CDR3: TGTGCCAGCAGTTTGACCCAGGGGGGTATTCAGTACTTC. Protein product: CASSLTQGGIQYF.

This rearrangement joins TRBV15 to TRBJ1-4, with 8 nucleotides matching TRBD1. Germline V gives CDR1 LNHNV, CDR2 YYDKDF (reference sequence). Trimming at V came to 3 bases and at J to 5 bases, leaving 8 bases not matched to a gene. The CDR3 consists of 16 residues. In nucleotides, the CDR3 is TGTGCCACCAGCAGTAATTTCCGGGACAGGAATGAAAAACTGTTTTTT. Translated, it gives CATSSNFRDRNEKLFF.

The chain joins TRBV5-1 to TRBJ2-7; 9 bases align to TRBD1. The V and J ends lost 4 bases and 3 bases, in that order; junction bases with no gene match: 8. Germline V gene sequence: CDR1 SGHRS, CDR2 YFSETQ. The CDR3 consists of 15 residues. The DNA of the CDR3 is TGCGCCAGCAGCCGGACCGGGACAGGGATCTACGAGCAGTACTTC. As protein: CASSRTGTGIYEQYF.

The chain joins TRBV5-1 to TRBJ2-1; 12 bases agree with TRBD2. In germline, CDR1 is SGHRS, CDR2 YFSETQ. V lost 4 bases and J lost 1; bases outside the gene matches: 3. The CDR3 is 16 residues long. The CDR3 reads CASSELAGGSYNEQFF. The DNA for the CDR3 is TGCGCCAGCAGCGAACTAGCGGGGGGATCCTACAATGAGCAGTTCTTC. Together with reference TRBV5-1 and TRBJ2-1, the CDR3 gives the full variable domain: KAGVTQTPRYLIKTRGQQVTLSCSPISGHRSVSWYQQTPGQGLQFLFEYFSETQRNKGNFPGRFSGRQFSNSRSEMNVSTLELGDSALYLCASSELAGGSYNEQFFGPGTRLTVL.

V is TRBV11-2 and J is TRBJ2-1; possibly TRBD2 for D (5 bases). The V and J ends lost 5 bases and 6 bases respectively, with 23 bases between them. The CDR3 sequence is 17 residues long. Germline V gene lookup returns CDR1 SGHAT and CDR2 FQNNGV. The CDR3 nucleotides read TGTGCCAGCAGCGAGAGGGTCGGATACACATCTTTCAATGAGCAGTTCTTC. Encoded protein: CASSERVGYTSFNEQFF.

The V call is TRBV30, the J call TRBJ1-2; D is possibly TRBD1 (6 bases). V lost 4 bases, J lost 0 bases, and 9 bases lay in between. The CDR3 runs to 13 residues. CDR1 and CDR2 from the germline V gene are GTSNPN and SVGIG (reference sequence). The CDR3 sequence: CAWIRGSNYGYTF. The CDR3 DNA reads as TGTGCCTGGATAAGGGGGTCTAACTATGGCTACACCTTC.

The chain employs TRBV21-1 and TRBJ1-2; TRBD1 was called by the table and not checked on the DNA. TRBV21-1 is designated a pseudogene. The CDR3 runs 15 residues. CDR3 in amino acids: CASSTRTAKRRGYTF. The CDR3 nucleotides read TGTGCCAGCAGCACCAGGACAGCAAAAAGAAGGGGCTACACCTTC.

The rearrangement joins TRBV7-4 to TRBJ2-2; TRBD1 matches 11 bases. V shed 5 bases and J 3 bases; nucleotides not matched to a gene: 11. CDR3 size: 18 residues. Germline V gene sequence: CDR1 SGHVT, CDR2 SQSDAQ. DNA for the CDR3: TGTGCCAGCAGCCTTCCGCGGGACAGGGGGTCTTACACCGGGGAGCTGTTTTTT. This sequence encodes CASSLPRDRGSYTGELFF.